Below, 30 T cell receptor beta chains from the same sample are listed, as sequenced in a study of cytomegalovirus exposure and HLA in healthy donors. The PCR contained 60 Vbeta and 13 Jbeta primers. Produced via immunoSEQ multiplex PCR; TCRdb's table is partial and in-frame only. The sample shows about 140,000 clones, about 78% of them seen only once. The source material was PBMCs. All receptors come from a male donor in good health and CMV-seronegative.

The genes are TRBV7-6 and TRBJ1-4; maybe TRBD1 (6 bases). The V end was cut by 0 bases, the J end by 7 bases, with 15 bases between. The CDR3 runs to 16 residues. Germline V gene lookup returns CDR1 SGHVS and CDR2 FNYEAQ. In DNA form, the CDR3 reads TGTGCCAGCAGCTTAGCACAGGGCGCGAGGGGTGAAAAACTGTTTTTT. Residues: CASSLAQGARGEKLFF.

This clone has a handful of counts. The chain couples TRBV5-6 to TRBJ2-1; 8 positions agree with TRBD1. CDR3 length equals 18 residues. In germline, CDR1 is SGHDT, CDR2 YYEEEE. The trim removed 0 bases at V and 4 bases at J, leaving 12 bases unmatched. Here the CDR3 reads CASSLDYRQGARYNEQFF. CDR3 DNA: TGTGCCAGCAGCTTGGACTACCGGCAGGGGGCGAGGTACAATGAGCAGTTCTTC.

CDR3 in DNA: TGTGCCAGCGGATTTAGCGGGGGCTCCTACGAGCAGTACTTC. Its protein product is CASGFSGGSYEQYF. The chain couples TRBV7-9 to TRBJ2-7; 9 nucleotides line up with TRBD2. The CDR3 totals 14 residues. With 8 bases clipped from V and 0 bases from J, the junction kept 5 bases outside the gene matches. Per the germline V gene, CDR1 is SEHNR and CDR2 is FQNEAQ (reference sequence). Full variable domain (remainder filled in from reference TRBV7-9 and TRBJ2-7): DTGVSQNPRHKITKRGQNVTFRCDPISEHNRLYWYRQTLGQGPEFLTYFQNEAQLEKSRLLSDRFSAERPKGSFSTLEIQRTEQGDSAMYLCASGFSGGSYEQYFGPGTRLTVT.

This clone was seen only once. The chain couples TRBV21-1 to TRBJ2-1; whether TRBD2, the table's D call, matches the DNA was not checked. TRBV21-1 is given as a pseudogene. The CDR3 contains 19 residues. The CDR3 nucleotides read TGTGCCAGCAGCAAAAACGTCCTAGCGGGAGAAAGAGGGTACAATGAGCAGTTCTTC. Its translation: CASSKNVLAGERGYNEQFF.

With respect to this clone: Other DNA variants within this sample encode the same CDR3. This CDR3 reads CAWGQGYGYTF. CDR3 DNA sequence: TGTGCCTGGGGACAGGGTTATGGCTACACCTTC. The V and J genes are TRBV30 and TRBJ1-2, with 8 bases matching TRBD1. The CDR3 is made up of 11 amino acids. Germline CDR1 and CDR2: GTSNPN and SVGIG (reference sequence). V lost 5 bases to trimming and J lost 5 bases; unmatched junction nucleotides: 1.

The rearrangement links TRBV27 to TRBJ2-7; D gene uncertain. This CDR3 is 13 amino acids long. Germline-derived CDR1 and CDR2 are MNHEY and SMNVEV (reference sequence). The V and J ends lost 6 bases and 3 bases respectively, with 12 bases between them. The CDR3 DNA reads TGTGCCAGCAGCCCCGGTACGGTCTACGAGCAGTACTTC. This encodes CASSPGTVYEQYF.

The CDR3 DNA reads TGTGCCAGCAGCTCCGGGACAGGGGGGCTCGGCGAGCAGTACTTC. It translates to CASSSGTGGLGEQYF. V and J are TRBV5-8 and TRBJ2-7, with TRBD1 identical over 11 bases. The CDR3 is 15 amino acids. V gave up 3 bases and J gave up 6 bases; unmatched junction bases: 8. The germline V gene has CDR1 SGHTS and CDR2 YDEGEE.

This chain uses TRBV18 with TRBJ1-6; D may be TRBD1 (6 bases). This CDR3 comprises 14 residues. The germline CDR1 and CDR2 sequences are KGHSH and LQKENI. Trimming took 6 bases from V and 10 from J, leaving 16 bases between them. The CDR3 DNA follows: TGTGCCAGCTCTCTACAGGGCATCGACTCACCCCTCCACTTT. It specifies CASSLQGIDSPLHF. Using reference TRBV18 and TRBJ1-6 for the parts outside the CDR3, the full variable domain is NAGVMQNPRHLVRRRGQEARLRCSPMKGHSHVYWYRQLPEEGLKFMVYLQKENIIDESGMPKERFSAEFPKEGPSILRIQQVVRGDSAAYFCASSLQGIDSPLHFGNGTRLTVT.

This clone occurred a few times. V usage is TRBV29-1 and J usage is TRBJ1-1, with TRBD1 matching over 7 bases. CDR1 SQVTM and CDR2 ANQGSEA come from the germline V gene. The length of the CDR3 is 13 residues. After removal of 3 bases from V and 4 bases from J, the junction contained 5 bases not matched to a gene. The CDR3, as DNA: TGCAGCGTTGAGACAGGGAGTAGCACTGAAGCTTTCTTT. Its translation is CSVETGSSTEAFF.

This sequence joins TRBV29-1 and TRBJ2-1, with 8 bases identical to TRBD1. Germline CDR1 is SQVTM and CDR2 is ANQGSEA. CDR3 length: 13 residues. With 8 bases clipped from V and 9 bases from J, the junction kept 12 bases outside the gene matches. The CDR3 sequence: CSHQGAGYCEQFF. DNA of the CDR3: TGCAGCCACCAGGGGGCAGGGTATTGTGAGCAGTTCTTC.

The CDR3 sequence: CASSVGPLPEAFF. The DNA of the CDR3 is TGTGCCAGCAGCGTAGGTCCCCTTCCTGAAGCTTTCTTT. The chain is built from TRBV9 and TRBJ1-1; D is unclear. With 0 bases removed from V and 6 bases from J, the gap between germline ends came to 9 bases. Germline CDR1 and CDR2: SGDLS and YYNGEE. The CDR3 sequence is 13 residues long.

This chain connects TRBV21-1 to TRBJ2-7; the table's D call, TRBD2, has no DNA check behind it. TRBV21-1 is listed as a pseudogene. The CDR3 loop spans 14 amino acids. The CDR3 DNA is TGTGCCAGCAGCGTGGAGGGCCAGAGCTACGAGCAGTACTTC. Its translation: CASSVEGQSYEQYF.

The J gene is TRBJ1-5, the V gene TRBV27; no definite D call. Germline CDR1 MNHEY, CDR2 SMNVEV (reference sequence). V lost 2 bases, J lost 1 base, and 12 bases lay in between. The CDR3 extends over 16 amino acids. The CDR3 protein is CASSLGSGLSNQPQHF. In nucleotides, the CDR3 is TGTGCCAGCAGTTTAGGGTCAGGTCTCAGCAATCAGCCCCAGCATTTT.

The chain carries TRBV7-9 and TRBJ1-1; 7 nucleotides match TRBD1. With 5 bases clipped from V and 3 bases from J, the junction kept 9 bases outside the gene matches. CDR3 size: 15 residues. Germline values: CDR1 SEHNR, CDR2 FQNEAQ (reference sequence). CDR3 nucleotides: TGTGCCAGCAGCCCGAGGGGGCCATCATACACTGAAGCTTTCTTT. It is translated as CASSPRGPSYTEAFF.

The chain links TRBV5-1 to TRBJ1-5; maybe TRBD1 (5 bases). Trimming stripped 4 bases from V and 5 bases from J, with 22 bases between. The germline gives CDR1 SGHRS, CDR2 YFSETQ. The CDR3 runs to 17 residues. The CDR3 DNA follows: TGCGCCAGCAGCCTTGGGGGGTTAGGGTCGTTAGATCAGCCCCAGCATTTT. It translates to CASSLGGLGSLDQPQHF. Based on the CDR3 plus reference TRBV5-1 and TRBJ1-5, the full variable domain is KAGVTQTPRYLIKTRGQQVTLSCSPISGHRSVSWYQQTPGQGLQFLFEYFSETQRNKGNFPGRFSGRQFSNSRSEMNVSTLELGDSALYLCASSLGGLGSLDQPQHFGDGTRLSIL.

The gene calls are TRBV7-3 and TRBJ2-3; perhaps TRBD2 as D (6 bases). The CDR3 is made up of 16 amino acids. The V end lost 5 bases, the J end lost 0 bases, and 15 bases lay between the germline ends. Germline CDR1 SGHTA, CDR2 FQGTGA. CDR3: CASSPSGVSSTDTQYF. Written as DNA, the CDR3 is TGTGCCAGCAGCCCCTCGGGGGTCTCAAGCACAGATACGCAGTATTTT.

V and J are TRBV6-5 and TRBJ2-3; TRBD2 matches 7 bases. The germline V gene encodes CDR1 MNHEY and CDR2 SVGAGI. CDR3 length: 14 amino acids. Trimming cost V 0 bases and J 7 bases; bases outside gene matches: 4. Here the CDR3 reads CASSYSPSGHTQYF. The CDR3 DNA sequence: TGTGCCAGCAGTTACTCCCCTAGCGGTCATACGCAGTATTTT.

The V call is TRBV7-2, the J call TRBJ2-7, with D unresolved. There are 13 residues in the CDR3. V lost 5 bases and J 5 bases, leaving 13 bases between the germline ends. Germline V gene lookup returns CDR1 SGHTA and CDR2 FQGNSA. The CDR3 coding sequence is TGTGCCAGCAGCCAAACTAATAGTAACGAGCAGTACTTC. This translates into CASSQTNSNEQYF.

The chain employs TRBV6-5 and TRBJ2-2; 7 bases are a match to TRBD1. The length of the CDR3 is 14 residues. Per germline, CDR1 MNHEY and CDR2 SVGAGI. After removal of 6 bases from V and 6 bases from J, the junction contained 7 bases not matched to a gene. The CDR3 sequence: CASRTGIPPGELFF. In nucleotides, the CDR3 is TGTGCCAGCAGGACAGGGATCCCCCCCGGGGAGCTGTTTTTT.

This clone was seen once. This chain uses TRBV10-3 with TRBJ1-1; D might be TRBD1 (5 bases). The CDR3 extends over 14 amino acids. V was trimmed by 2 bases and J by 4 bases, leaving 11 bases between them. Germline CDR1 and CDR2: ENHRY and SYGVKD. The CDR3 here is CAISEVGPSTEAFF. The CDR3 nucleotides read TGTGCCATCAGTGAGGTGGGGCCGAGCACTGAAGCTTTCTTT.

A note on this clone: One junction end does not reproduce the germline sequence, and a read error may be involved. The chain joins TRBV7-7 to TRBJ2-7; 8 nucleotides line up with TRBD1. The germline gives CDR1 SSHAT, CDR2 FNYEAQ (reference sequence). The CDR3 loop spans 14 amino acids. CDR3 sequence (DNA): TGTGCTAGCAGCGTGGGGACAGGTTACTACGAGCAGTACTTC. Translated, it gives CASSVGTGYYEQYF.

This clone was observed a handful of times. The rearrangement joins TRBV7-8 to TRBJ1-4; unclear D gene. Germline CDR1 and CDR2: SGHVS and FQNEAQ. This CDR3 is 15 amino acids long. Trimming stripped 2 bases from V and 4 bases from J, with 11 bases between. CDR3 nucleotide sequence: TGTGCCAGCAGCTTAAGAGCACAGCTTAATGAAAAACTGTTTTTT. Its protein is CASSLRAQLNEKLFF.

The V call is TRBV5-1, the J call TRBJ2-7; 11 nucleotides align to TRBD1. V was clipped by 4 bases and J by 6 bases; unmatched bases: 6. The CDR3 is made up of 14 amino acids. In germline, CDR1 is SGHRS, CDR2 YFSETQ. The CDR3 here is CASSRGTGGGEQYF. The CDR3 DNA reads TGCGCCAGCAGCAGGGGGACAGGGGGTGGCGAGCAGTACTTC.

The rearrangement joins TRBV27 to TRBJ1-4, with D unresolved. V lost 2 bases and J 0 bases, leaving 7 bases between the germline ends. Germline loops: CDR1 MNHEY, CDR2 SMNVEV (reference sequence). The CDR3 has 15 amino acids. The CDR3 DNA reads TGTGCCAGCAGTTTAGTAGCCGCAACTAATGAAAAACTGTTTTTT. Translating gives CASSLVAATNEKLFF.

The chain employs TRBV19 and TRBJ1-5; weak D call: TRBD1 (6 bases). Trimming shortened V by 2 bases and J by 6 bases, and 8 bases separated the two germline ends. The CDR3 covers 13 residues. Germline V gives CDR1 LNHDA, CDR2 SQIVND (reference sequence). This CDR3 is CASSIQGIQPQHF. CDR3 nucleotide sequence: TGTGCCAGTAGTATACAGGGGATTCAGCCCCAGCATTTT.

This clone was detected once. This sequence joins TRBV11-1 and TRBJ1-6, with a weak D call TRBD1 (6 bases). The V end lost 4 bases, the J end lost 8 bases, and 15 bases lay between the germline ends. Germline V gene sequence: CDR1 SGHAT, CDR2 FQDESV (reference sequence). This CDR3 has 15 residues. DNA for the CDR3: TGTGCCAGCAGCTGGACGGACAGATCTTATTCACCCCTCCACTTT. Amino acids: CASSWTDRSYSPLHF.

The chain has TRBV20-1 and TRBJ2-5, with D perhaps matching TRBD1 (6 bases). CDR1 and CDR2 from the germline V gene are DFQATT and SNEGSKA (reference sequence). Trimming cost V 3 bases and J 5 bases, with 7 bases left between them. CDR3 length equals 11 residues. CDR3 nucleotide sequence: TGCAGTGCTAGCCAGGGGGAGACCCAGTACTTC. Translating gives CSASQGETQYF.

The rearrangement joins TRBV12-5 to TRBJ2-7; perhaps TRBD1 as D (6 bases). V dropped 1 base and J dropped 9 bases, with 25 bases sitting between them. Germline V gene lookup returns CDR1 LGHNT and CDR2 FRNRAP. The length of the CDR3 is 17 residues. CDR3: CASGLAIQGPLPKGQYF. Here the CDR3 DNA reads TGTGCTAGTGGTTTGGCAATCCAGGGGCCCTTACCAAAGGGGCAGTACTTC.

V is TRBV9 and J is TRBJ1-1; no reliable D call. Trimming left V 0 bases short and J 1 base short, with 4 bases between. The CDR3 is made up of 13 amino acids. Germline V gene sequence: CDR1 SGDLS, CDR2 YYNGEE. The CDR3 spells CASSVAQNTEAFF. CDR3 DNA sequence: TGTGCCAGCAGCGTAGCCCAGAACACTGAAGCTTTCTTT.

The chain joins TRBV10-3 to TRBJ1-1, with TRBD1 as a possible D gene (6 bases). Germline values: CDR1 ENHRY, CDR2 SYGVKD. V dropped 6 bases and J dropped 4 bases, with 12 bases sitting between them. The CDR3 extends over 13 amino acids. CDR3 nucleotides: TGTGCCATCAGCGAGACAGGTCTCACTGAAGCTTTCTTT. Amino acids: CAISETGLTEAFF.